This entry is about one T cell receptor (beta chain). Its cognate antigen is unknown. The data originate from a study of shared clonotypes between healthy human individuals. Notes on the study in general: Relative to their counterparts shared across all four donors, non-shared clonotypes exhibited diminished generation probabilities.

CDR1 and CDR2 from the germline V gene are SQVTM and ANQGSEA. The CDR3 extends over 13 amino acids. The junction had 5 bases not matched to a gene; V was cut back by 4 bases and J by 2 bases. Original handling: Without quality scores, immunoSEQ junctional reads could not be filtered like full-length reads. TCRdb's table, derived via immunoSEQ multiplex PCR, lists solely in-frame clones and lacks some. V, J and clone size were drawn from that table, and D and trimming were deduced from the DNA. The sample gives about 2.3 million clones, 85% to 95% of which show up once; 0.39% is in the top ten. The rearrangement joins TRBV29-1 to TRBJ2-7, with 7 bases that match TRBD2. This TCR derives from a man between 18 and 29 years old in good health. Some clones in this sample may be carry-over from other donors' samples. The sample taken for sequencing was naive CD4+ T cells from PBMCs. Described subset: CD45RA+ positively selected. The DNA of the CDR3 is TGCAGCGTTGCGCAGGGAGGGCCCTACGAGCAGTACTTC. Translated, it gives CSVAQGGPYEQYF.